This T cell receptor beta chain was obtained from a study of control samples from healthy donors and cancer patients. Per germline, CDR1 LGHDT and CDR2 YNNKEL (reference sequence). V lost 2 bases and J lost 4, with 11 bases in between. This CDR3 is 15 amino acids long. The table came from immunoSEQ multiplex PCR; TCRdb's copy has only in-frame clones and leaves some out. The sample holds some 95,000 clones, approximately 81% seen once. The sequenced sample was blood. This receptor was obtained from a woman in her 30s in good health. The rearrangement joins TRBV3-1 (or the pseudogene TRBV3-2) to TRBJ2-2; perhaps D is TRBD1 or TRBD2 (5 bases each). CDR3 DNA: TGTGCCAGCAGCCAATCTACGGGGACCACCGGGGAGCTGTTTTTT. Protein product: CASSQSTGTTGELFF.